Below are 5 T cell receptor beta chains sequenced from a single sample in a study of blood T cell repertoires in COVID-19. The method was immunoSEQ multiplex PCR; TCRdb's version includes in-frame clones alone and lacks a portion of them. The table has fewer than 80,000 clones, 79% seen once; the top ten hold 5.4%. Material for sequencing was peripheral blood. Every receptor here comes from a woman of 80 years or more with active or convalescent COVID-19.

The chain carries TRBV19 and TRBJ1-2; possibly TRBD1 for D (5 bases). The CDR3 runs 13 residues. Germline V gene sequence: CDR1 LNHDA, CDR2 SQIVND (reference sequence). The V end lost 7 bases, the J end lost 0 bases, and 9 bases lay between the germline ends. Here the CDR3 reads CASKGEPNYGYTF. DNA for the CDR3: TGTGCCAGTAAAGGGGAACCTAACTATGGCTACACCTTC.

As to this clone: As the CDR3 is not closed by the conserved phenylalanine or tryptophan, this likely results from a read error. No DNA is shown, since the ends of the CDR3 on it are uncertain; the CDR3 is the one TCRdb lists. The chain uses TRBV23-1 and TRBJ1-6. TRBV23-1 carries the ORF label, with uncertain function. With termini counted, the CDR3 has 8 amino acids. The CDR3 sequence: CASSHLRG.

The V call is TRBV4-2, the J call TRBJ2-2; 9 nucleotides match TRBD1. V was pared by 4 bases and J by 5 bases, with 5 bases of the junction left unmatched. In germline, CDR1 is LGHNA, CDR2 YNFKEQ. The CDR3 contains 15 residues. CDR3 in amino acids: CASSPGQGGTGELFF. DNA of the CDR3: TGTGCCAGCAGCCCGGGACAGGGCGGTACCGGGGAGCTGTTTTTT.

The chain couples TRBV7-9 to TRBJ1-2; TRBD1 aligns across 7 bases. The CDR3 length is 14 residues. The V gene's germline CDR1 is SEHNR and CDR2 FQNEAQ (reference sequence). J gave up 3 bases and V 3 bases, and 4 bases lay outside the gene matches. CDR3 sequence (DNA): TGTGCCAGCAGCTTTCCGGGACAGCACTATGGCTACACCTTC. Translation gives CASSFPGQHYGYTF.

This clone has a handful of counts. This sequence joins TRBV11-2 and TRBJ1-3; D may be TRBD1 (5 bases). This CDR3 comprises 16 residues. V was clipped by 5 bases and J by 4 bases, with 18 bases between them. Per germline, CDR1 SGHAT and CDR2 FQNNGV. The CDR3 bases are TGTGCCAGCAGCCCATGGACGGGGGGATACGGAAACACCATATATTTT. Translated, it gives CASSPWTGGYGNTIYF. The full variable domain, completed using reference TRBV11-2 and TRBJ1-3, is EAGVAQSPRYKIIEKRQSVAFWCNPISGHATLYWYQQILGQGPKLLIQFQNNGVVDDSQLPKDRFSAERLKGVDSTLKIQPAKLEDSAVYLCASSPWTGGYGNTIYFGEGSWLTVV.